This T cell receptor (beta chain) was retrieved from a study of blood T cell repertoires in COVID-19. Study summary: The United States, Italy and Spain were the sources of the acute and convalescent COVID-19 samples. Nucleic acid was either cDNA or gDNA, and it came from T cells, B-cell-depleted T cells, or PBMCs.

Germline CDR1 is LGHNA and CDR2 is YSLEER. V gave up 4 bases and J gave up 3 bases; unmatched junction bases: 2. There are 14 residues in the CDR3. TCRdb's table, derived via immunoSEQ multiplex PCR, lists solely in-frame clones and lacks some. This sample has about 320,000 clones; over 80% occur once, and the top ten carry more than 8.5%. Participants reported their clinical history, and cohort assignment relied on those reports. Source material: PBMCs or T cells enriched from blood (not recorded which). The sequence was obtained from a woman between 18 and 29 years old who had recovered from COVID-19. The chain has TRBV4-3 and TRBJ1-2; 10 bases map to TRBD1. The CDR3 coding sequence is TGCGCCAGCAGCCGAGGGACAGGGGACTATGGCTACACCTTC. It specifies CASSRGTGDYGYTF.